Sequencing of this TCR beta chain was carried out in a study of regulatory T cells in long-lasting Graves disease. Study-wide results and caveats: Repertoires from persistent disease leaned toward TRBV28, TRBJ1-2 and TRBJ2-5.

Time point indicated: persistent/refractory GD, antithyroid drugs over 5 years with positive TRAb. PBMC-extracted RNA yielded the TCR library. The V gene's germline CDR1 is GTSNPN and CDR2 SVGIG (reference sequence). V trimming: 1 base; J trimming: 5 bases; junction bases outside the gene matches: 4. CDR3 length: 13 amino acids. There are many counts of this clonotype. Its antigen remains unknown. Library construction for TCR beta used iRepertoire HTBI primers and Arm-PCR of CDR3 regions. MiXCR was run by TCRdb on the multiplex PCR reads, yielding one entry per CDR3 protein. This sample yields some 470,000 distinct CDR3 sequences, of which roughly 21% are seen a single time; around 7% belongs to the top ten.

V is TRBV30 and J is TRBJ2-5; the match to TRBD2 covers 7 bases. The receptor's source is a female donor with Graves disease. This material consisted of peripheral blood mononuclear cells (PBMCs), taken when the disease was refractory, from a patient treated with antithyroid drugs. This chain's CDR3 is CAWSEMGGETQYF. DNA for the CDR3: TGTGCCTGGAGTGAAATGGGGGGGGAGACCCAGTACTTC.